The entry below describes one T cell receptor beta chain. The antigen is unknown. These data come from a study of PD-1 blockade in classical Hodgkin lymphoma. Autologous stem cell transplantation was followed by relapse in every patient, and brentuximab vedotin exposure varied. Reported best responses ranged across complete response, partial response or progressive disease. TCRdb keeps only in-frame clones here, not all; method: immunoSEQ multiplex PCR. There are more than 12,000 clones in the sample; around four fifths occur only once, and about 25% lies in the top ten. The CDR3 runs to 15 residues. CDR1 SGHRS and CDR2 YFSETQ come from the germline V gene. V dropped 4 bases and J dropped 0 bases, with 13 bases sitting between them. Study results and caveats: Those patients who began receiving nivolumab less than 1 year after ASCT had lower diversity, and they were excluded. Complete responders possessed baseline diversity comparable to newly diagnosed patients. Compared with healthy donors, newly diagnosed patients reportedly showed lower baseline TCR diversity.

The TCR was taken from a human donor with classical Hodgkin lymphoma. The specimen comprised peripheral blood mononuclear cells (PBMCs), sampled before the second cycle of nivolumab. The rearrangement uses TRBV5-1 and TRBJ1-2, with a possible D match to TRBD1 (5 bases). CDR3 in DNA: TGCGCCAGCAGCATAACAGGAGGACCTAACTATGGCTACACCTTC. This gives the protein CASSITGGPNYGYTF.